A selection of T cell receptor beta chains follows, all from one sample in a study of blood T cell repertoires in COVID-19. The protocol was immunoSEQ multiplex PCR, while the TCRdb copy is restricted to in-frame clones and leaves out a portion. The sample lists roughly 68,000 clones, about four fifths seen once, with more than 7% in the top ten. Sequenced sample: peripheral blood. The receptors were sampled from a man aged 45-60 years with active COVID-19. Both conserved end residues are trimmed from each CDR3. The listing skips clone size in some rows; elsewhere it reads once, few, many or a size class.

>TRBJ1-1|NA|TRBV19
ASSSGTGKAF
>TRBJ1-1|NA|TRBV18
ASSPWSRQGTLNTEAF
>TRBJ1-5|few|TRBV7-2
ASSSPRGQNNQPQH
>TRBJ1-6|NA|TRBV5-1
ATSRDRIHSPLH
>TRBJ2-7|NA|TRBV12-3/TRBV12-4
ASSGQGAGEQY
>TRBJ2-1|NA|TRBV6-5
ASSYSAYNEQF
>TRBJ1-2|NA|TRBV29-1
SAQTGLRYGYT
>TRBJ1-2|NA|TRBV6-5
ASSWGALENYGYT
>TRBJ2-3|NA|TRBV30
AWSVPSLWWPY
>TRBJ1-6|NA|TRBV5-3
ARSVTGRASPLH
>TRBJ2-1|NA|TRBV10-3
AIRRTSGEISSYNEQF
>TRBJ2-1|NA|TRBV29-1
SVGPTYNEQF
>TRBJ1-2|NA|TRBV14
ASSQGGGSGYT
>TRBJ2-7|NA|TRBV11-2
ASSLARLAGSFYEQY
>TRBJ1-3|few|TRBV3-1/TRBV3-2
ASSQEAARNTIY
>TRBJ2-3|NA|TRBV5-4
ASSIIAGGPTDTQY
>TRBJ2-5|NA|TRBV10-3
AISETGETQY
>TRBJ2-2|NA|TRBV25-1
ASSEYDGPSGRTGELF
>TRBJ2-1|NA|TRBV19
ASKRSGTAPYNEQF
>TRBJ2-1|few|TRBV3-1/TRBV3-2
ASSHLSGPQF
>TRBJ1-2|NA|TRBV5-8
ASSPLRVGYT
>TRBJ2-3|NA|TRBV5-8
ASSSPRGTDTQY
>TRBJ1-3|NA|TRBV6-5
ARQGSGNTIY
>TRBJ1-5|NA|TRBV2
ACGQGVGQPQH
>TRBJ1-2|NA|TRBV7-2
ASSPDRSRGYT
>TRBJ1-1|few|TRBV18
ASSPDRGTAF
>TRBJ2-5|NA|TRBV7-2
ASSLGGGRYFQETQY
>TRBJ1-2|NA|TRBV18
ASSPLGQGANYGYT
>TRBJ2-2|few|TRBV4-1
ASSQDPSVAGELF
>TRBJ2-3|NA|TRBV18
ASSPLAQGDTQY
>TRBJ2-5|NA|TRBV3-1/TRBV3-2
ASSRGERGGLGETQY
>TRBJ1-2|NA|TRBV6-1
ASSEAGRQGEDYT
>TRBJ2-1|NA|TRBV27
ASSLDGTSSYNEQF
>TRBJ2-1|NA|TRBV6-5
ASSYSIGGANEQF
>TRBJ1-5|NA|TRBV6-2/TRBV6-3
ASSSYYGQGDQPQH
>TRBJ2-7|NA|TRBV6-1
ASSESAPPHYEQY